The rows below give T cell receptor beta chains drawn from one sample of a study of blood T cell repertoires in COVID-19. Libraries were prepared by immunoSEQ multiplex PCR; TCRdb keeps only in-frame clonotypes and omits some of them. The sample lists approximately 300,000 clones; 75% to 90% were seen once. Source material: PBMCs or T cells enriched from blood (not recorded which). All receptors derive from a man aged 55 to 70 who had recovered from COVID-19. CDR3s include the opening cysteine and the closing phenylalanine or tryptophan. Fields, in order: J gene, V gene, D gene, clone size, CDR3 protein, CDR3 DNA. A D gene is named only where the DNA matches it firmly. For some rows the clone size is stated as once, few or many, or as a class when expanded; others skip it.

>TRBJ1-1|TRBV7-2|.|few
CASSFTRGRVSTEAFF
TGTGCCAGCAGCTTTACCAGGGGACGGGTGAGCACTGAAGCTTTCTTT
>TRBJ1-2|TRBV25-1|TRBD1|.
CASSERQGGAWYGYTF
TGTGCCAGCAGTGAACGACAGGGAGGAGCTTGGTATGGCTACACCTTC
>TRBJ2-3|TRBV7-9|.|.
CASSLFGMGADTQYF
TGTGCCAGCAGCTTATTCGGGATGGGCGCAGATACGCAGTATTTT
>TRBJ1-5|TRBV2|.|.
CASSGPNQPQHF
TGTGCCAGCAGTGGGCCGAATCAGCCCCAGCATTTT
>TRBJ1-1|TRBV7-2|TRBD1|.
CASSLTGGYTEAFF
TGTGCCAGCAGCTTGACAGGGGGCTATACTGAAGCTTTCTTT
>TRBJ2-3|TRBV11-3|.|.
CASSSGPLDTQYF
TGTGCCAGCAGCTCCGGTCCTTTGGATACGCAGTATTTT
>TRBJ2-2|TRBV18|TRBD1|.
CASSPQTGGHTGELFF
TGTGCCAGCTCACCGCAAACAGGGGGCCACACCGGGGAGCTGTTTTTT
>TRBJ2-1|TRBV28|.|.
CASSFGRGSYNEQFF
TGTGCCAGCAGTTTTGGGCGGGGCTCCTACAATGAGCAGTTCTTC
>TRBJ2-1|TRBV5-1|.|.
CASSLGLVLTNEQFF
TGCGCCAGCAGCTTGGGACTAGTCCTTACCAATGAGCAGTTCTTC
>TRBJ2-1|TRBV2|.|.
CASSEQGGAVNEQFF
TGTGCCAGCAGTGAACAGGGTGGCGCAGTCAATGAGCAGTTCTTC
>TRBJ1-5|TRBV21-1|.|few
CASSRWDIHQPQHF
TGTGCCAGCAGCAGATGGGACATCCATCAGCCCCAGCATTTT
>TRBJ2-7|TRBV7-2|TRBD2|.
CASSRDGTSGAYEQYF
TGTGCCAGCAGCCGCGACGGGACTAGCGGGGCCTACGAGCAGTACTTC
>TRBJ1-1|TRBV5-1|TRBD1|once
CASSLGQGANTEAFF
TGCGCCAGCAGCCTCGGACAGGGGGCTAACACTGAAGCTTTCTTT
>TRBJ2-1|TRBV5-4|.|.
CASSPGGNGRTSRLGEQFF
TGTGCCAGCAGCCCCGGGGGTAACGGACGCACATCACGGCTGGGTGAGCAGTTCTTC
>TRBJ2-3|TRBV28|TRBD2|once
CASSSLAGGTDTQYF
TGTGCCAGCAGCTCACTAGCGGGAGGTACAGATACGCAGTATTTT
>TRBJ1-4|TRBV19|.|few
CASSGRAGTNEKLFF
TGTGCCAGTAGTGGCAGGGCAGGGACTAATGAAAAACTGTTTTTT
>TRBJ2-4|TRBV27|.|once
CATRQVDGDIQYF
TGTGCCACCAGACAAGTTGACGGAGACATTCAGTACTTC
>TRBJ2-7|TRBV24-1|.|.
CATSPKQGVLSHEQYF
TGTGCCACCAGTCCTAAACAGGGCGTTCTGTCCCACGAGCAGTACTTC
>TRBJ1-5|TRBV11-2|.|.
CASSLDRGGNQPQHF
TGTGCCAGCAGCTTAGATAGGGGTGGCAATCAGCCCCAGCATTTT
>TRBJ1-1|TRBV5-1|.|.
CASSLQRGSTEAFF
TGCGCCAGCAGCTTGCAGCGGGGTAGCACTGAAGCTTTCTTT
>TRBJ2-2|TRBV5-6|.|.
CASSFVQGNTGELFF
TGTGCCAGCAGCTTCGTCCAGGGGAACACCGGGGAGCTGTTTTTT
>TRBJ2-2|TRBV28|.|.
CASFRTGELFF
TGTGCCAGCTTTCGTACCGGGGAGCTGTTTTTT
>TRBJ2-1|TRBV6-4|TRBD2|.
CASSDPHGLAGELSYNEQFF
TGTGCCAGCAGTGACCCACATGGACTAGCGGGAGAACTCTCCTACAATGAGCAGTTCTTC
>TRBJ2-1|TRBV20-1|TRBD2|.
CSASTLAGPRHEQFF
TGCAGTGCTAGTACCCTAGCGGGCCCGAGACATGAGCAGTTCTTC
>TRBJ2-7|TRBV1|.|.
CTSSQNNFYSGVTYEQYF
TGCACCAGCAGCCAAAATAATTTCTATTCCGGGGTAACCTACGAGCAGTACTTC
>TRBJ1-5|TRBV2|TRBD1|.
CACQGEIDQPQHF
TGTGCCTGTCAGGGGGAAATCGATCAGCCCCAGCATTTT
>TRBJ1-2|TRBV29-1|.|.
CSVEGTPSTF
TGCAGCGTTGAAGGGACACCCTCCACCTTC
>TRBJ2-7|TRBV10-1|.|.
CASIVLYEQYF
TGCGCCAGCATTGTACTCTACGAGCAGTACTTC
>TRBJ2-2|TRBV4-1|TRBD2|.
CASSQEYGRRPGELFF
TGCGCCAGCAGCCAAGAATACGGGAGGAGGCCCGGGGAGCTGTTTTTT
>TRBJ2-7|TRBV5-5|.|.
CASSPRNEQYF
TGTGCCAGCAGCCCGCGGAACGAGCAGTACTTC
>TRBJ1-1|TRBV10-3|TRBD1|.
CAISERQGASTEAFF
TGTGCCATCAGTGAGCGGCAGGGGGCGAGCACTGAAGCTTTCTTT
>TRBJ2-1|TRBV9|.|.
CASSVEGHSYNEQFF
TGTGCCAGCAGCGTAGAGGGACACTCCTACAATGAGCAGTTCTTC
>TRBJ2-7|TRBV19|.|.
CASSWDSRYEQYF
TGTGCCAGTAGTTGGGACTCGAGATACGAGCAGTACTTC